This T cell receptor (beta chain) was profiled in a study of post-analysis software for immune sequencing data. Study background: Included courses were relapsing-remitting and secondary progressive multiple sclerosis; progressive-relapsing multiple sclerosis was also included.

Study observations and caveats: Normalized Chao1 diversity in multiple sclerosis patients fell significantly below that of controls. The F measure placed samples prepared in the same batch into strongly shared clusters. When patients were compared with controls, 4 or 5 TRBV segments were more frequent, TRBV5-6, TRBV5-1 and TRBV20-1 among them.

This clonotype was seen more than once but under ten times. Its antigen remains unidentified. Prepared TCR beta cDNA libraries contained unique molecular identifiers. Around 450,000 cDNA molecules were recovered from an input of roughly 0.85 to 10 million T cells. MiXCR, applied by TCRdb to the PCR reads, yields one record per CDR3 protein. The table includes around 710,000 distinct CDR3 sequences, around 45% detected once. CDR1 and CDR2 (germline): MGHDK, SYGVNS. V lost 5 bases to trimming and J lost 0 bases, with 21 bases between them. The length of the CDR3 is 18 residues. The genes are TRBV25-1 and TRBJ2-3, with unresolved D. This receptor was taken from a girl aged 10-17 years with multiple sclerosis. Sequenced material: blood. The chain's CDR3 is CASSPEWVGSPSTDTQYF. The CDR3 DNA follows: TGTGCCAGCAGTCCCGAGTGGGTGGGATCACCTAGCACAGATACGCAGTATTTT.